These T cell receptor beta chains were read from a single sample in a study of blood T cell repertoires in COVID-19. Clones were read by immunoSEQ multiplex PCR, and TCRdb kept only the in-frame ones, dropping some. The profile covers 70,000 or so clones, with approximately 84% appearing a single time and 9.5% to 15% taken by the ten largest. Sequences were obtained from peripheral blood. The receptors originated from a man aged 45-65 years with COVID-19, enrolled during active disease. CDR3s leave out the opening cysteine and the closing phenylalanine or tryptophan.

V gene	J gene	CDR3 protein
TRBV27	TRBJ2-5	ASTPVAGRQETQY
TRBV13	TRBJ2-6	ASSPQGSGANVLT
TRBV28	TRBJ1-4	ASRGAQAGEKLF
TRBV5-6	TRBJ2-4	ASSLLGQSMLGAKNIQY
TRBV3-1/TRBV3-2	TRBJ1-5	ASSQDRGAGSQPQH
TRBV18	TRBJ1-1	ASSPVPTGNTEAF
TRBV5-1	TRBJ2-5	ASSPYGQQETQY
TRBV28	TRBJ1-3	ASSFPTGNSGNTIY
TRBV7-6	TRBJ1-3	ASSNRISGNTIY
TRBV4-3	TRBJ2-1	ASSQEGVEQF
TRBV11-2	TRBJ2-7	ASSIRPYSSYEQY
TRBV6-6	TRBJ2-7	ASSRRGQLSYEQY
TRBV5-8	TRBJ1-5	ASSFTGLAQPQH
TRBV28	TRBJ2-1	ASTSGQQRSYNEQF
TRBV6-2/TRBV6-3	TRBJ1-1	ASSRLDRFDTEAF
TRBV18	TRBJ2-2	ASTGTAGRIGELF
TRBV5-6	TRBJ2-1	ASSLGRIGGSYNEQF
TRBV6-2/TRBV6-3	TRBJ2-1	ASSSSPIAGASYNEQF
TRBV11-2	TRBJ2-7	ASSLGPDSPSYEQY
TRBV25-1	TRBJ2-7	ASSGGITGAYEQY
TRBV4-1	TRBJ1-3	ASSQRDFSSGNTIY
TRBV14	TRBJ2-3	ASSQSRRRGDTQY
TRBV6-6	TRBJ1-4	ASSTSRSVNEKLF
TRBV6-5	TRBJ2-3	ASSPPGQGYTQY
TRBV7-8	TRBJ2-1	ASSLEEGSGRWNEQF
TRBV28	TRBJ1-1	ASTVSPGDTEAF
TRBV6-5	TRBJ2-4	ASSGLAKNIQY
TRBV27	TRBJ2-7	ASSFGTGVYEQY
TRBV6-2/TRBV6-3	TRBJ2-7	ASSRDTHEQY
TRBV6-5	TRBJ2-1	ASSLDSSYNEQF
TRBV19	TRBJ2-3	ASGLAGTDTQY